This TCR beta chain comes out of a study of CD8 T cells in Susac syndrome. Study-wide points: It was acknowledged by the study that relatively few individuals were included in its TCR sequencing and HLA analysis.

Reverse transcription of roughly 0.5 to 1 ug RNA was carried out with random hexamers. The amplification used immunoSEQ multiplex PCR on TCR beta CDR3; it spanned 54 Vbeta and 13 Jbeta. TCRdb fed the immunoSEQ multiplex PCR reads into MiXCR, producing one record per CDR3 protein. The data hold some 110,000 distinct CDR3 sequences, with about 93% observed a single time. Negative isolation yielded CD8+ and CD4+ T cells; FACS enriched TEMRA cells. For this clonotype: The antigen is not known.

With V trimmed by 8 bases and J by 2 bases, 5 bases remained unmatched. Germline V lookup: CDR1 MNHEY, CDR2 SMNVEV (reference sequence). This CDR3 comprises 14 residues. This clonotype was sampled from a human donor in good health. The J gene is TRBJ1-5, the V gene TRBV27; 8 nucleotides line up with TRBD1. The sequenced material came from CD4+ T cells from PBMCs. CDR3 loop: CASGQGVGNQPQHF. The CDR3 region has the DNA TGTGCCAGCGGACAGGGCGTTGGCAATCAGCCCCAGCATTTT.